This entry features one T cell receptor (beta chain) sequence. Using immunoSEQ multiplex PCR, the repertoire was profiled, and TCRdb retains in-frame clones only, with some absent. Of over 1.4 million clones in the sample, about 96% are singletons; the top ten hold about 1%. CDR1 and CDR2 from the germline V gene are KGHSH and LQKENI. CDR3 length: 16 amino acids. With 6 bases clipped from V and 3 bases from J, the junction kept 12 bases outside the gene matches. This sample was included in a study of shared clonotypes between healthy human individuals. The gene calls are TRBV18 and TRBJ2-7; 9 bases agree with TRBD1. The receptor comes from a man younger than 45 in good health. Sequencing was done on a sample of naive CD4+ T cells sorted from blood. Subset meaning: CD45RA+ positively selected. The DNA for the CDR3 is TGTGCCAGCTCCCCCCTTACAGGGGGCGATTTCTACGAGCAGTACTTC. The encoded protein is CASSPLTGGDFYEQYF.